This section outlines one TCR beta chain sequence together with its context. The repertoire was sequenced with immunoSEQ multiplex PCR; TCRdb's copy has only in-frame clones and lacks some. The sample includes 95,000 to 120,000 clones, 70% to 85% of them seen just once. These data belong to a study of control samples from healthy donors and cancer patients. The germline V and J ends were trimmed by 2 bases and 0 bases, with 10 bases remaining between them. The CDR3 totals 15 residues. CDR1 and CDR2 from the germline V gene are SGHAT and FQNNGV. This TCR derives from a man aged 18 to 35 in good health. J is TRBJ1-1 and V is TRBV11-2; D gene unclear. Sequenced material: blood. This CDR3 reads CASSLTHGLNTEAFF. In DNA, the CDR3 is TGTGCCAGCAGCTTAACACACGGCCTGAACACTGAAGCTTTCTTT.